The sequence of this T cell receptor (beta chain) was determined in a study of T cells after yellow fever vaccination. Whole-study findings and limits: Weaker in magnitude, the secondary response showed a faster peak on day 5 versus 15.

Generation of TCR cDNA used 5'RACE template switching (which added a universal primer site and UMIs). From the 5' RACE reads, TCRdb called clonotypes with MiXCR, one entry per CDR3 protein. The sample records some 390,000 distinct CDR3 sequences, under 7.5% being singletons. As concerns this clonotype: Its antigen remains unidentified.

Germline V gives CDR1 DFQATT, CDR2 SNEGSKA (reference sequence). V lost 0 bases and J lost 0, with 9 bases in between. CDR3 size: 16 residues. This chain connects TRBV20-1 to TRBJ2-6; D is possibly TRBD2 (5 bases). This specimen was PBMCs, taken 5 days after the yellow fever booster vaccination. The receptor's source is a man younger than 45 who received the YFV17D yellow fever vaccine. This chain's CDR3 is CSARETGFSGANVLTF. The CDR3 bases are TGCAGTGCTAGAGAGACGGGGTTCTCTGGGGCCAACGTCCTGACTTTC.